Reported below is one TCR beta chain. This CDR3 spans 13 amino acids. The V gene end was trimmed by 5 bases and the J gene end by 5 bases; junction bases not matched to a gene: 1. Germline values: CDR1 SEHNR, CDR2 FQNEAQ (reference sequence). This entry comes from a study of blood T cell repertoires in COVID-19. Profiling relied on immunoSEQ multiplex PCR, and the TCRdb table lists in-frame clones only, not all of them. The sample shows fewer than 200,000 clones, more than 75% of them seen only once. The chain is built from TRBV7-9 and TRBJ2-2; 8 nucleotides agree with TRBD1. The origin of this receptor is a man aged 35 to 55 with active or convalescent COVID-19. The sample taken for sequencing was peripheral blood. The CDR3 reads CASSRTGTGELFF. The CDR3 nucleotides read TGTGCCAGCAGCCGGACAGGGACCGGGGAGCTGTTTTTT.